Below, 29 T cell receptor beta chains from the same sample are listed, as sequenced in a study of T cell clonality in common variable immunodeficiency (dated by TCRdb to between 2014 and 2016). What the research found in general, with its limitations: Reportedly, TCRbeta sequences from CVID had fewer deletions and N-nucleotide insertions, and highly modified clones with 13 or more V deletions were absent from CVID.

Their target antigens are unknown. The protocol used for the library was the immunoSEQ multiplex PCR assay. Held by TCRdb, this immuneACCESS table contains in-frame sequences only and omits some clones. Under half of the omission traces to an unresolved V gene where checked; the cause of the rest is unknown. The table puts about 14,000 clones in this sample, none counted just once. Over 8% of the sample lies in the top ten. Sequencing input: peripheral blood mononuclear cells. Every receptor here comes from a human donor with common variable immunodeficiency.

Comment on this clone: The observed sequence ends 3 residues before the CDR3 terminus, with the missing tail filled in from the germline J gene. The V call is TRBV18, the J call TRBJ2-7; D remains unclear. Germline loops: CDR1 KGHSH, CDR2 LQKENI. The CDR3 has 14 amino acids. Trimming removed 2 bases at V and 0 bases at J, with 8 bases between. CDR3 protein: CASSPVPSSYEQYF. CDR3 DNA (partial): TGTGCCAGCTCACCAGTCCCCAGCTCCTACGAG.

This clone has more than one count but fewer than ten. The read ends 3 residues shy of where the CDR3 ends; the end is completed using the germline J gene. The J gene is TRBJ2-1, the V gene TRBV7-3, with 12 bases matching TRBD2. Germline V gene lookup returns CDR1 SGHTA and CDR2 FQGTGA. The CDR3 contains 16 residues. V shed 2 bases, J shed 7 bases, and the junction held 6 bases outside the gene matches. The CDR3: CASSLFGLAGGNEQFF. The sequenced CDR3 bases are TGTGCCAGCAGCTTATTCGGGCTAGCGGGGGGGAATGAG.

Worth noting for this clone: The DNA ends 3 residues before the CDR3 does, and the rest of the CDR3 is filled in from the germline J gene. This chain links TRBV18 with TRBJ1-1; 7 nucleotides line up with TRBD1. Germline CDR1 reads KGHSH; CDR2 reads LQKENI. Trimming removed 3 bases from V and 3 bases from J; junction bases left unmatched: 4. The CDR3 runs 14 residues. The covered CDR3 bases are TGTGCCAGCTCACCGGTAGACAGGGACACTGAA. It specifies CASSPVDRDTE. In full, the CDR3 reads CASSPVDRDTEAFF.

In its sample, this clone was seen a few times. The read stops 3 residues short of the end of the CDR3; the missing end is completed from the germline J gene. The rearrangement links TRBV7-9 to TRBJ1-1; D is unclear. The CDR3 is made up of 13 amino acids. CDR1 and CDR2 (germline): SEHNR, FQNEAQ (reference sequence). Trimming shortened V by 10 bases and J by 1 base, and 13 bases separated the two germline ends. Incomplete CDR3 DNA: TGTGCCACCGCGGAGGACTGGAACACTGAA. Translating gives CATAEDWNTE. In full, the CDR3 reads CATAEDWNTEAFF.

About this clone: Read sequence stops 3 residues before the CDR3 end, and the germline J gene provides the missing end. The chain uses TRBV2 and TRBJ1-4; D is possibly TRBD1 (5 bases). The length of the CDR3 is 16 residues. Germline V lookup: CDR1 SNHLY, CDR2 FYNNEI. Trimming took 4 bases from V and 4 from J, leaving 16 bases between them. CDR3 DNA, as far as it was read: TGTGCCAGCAGTGCCCCCGGGCGGGGCTTTAATGAAAAA. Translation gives CASSAPGRGFNEK. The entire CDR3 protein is CASSAPGRGFNEKLFF.

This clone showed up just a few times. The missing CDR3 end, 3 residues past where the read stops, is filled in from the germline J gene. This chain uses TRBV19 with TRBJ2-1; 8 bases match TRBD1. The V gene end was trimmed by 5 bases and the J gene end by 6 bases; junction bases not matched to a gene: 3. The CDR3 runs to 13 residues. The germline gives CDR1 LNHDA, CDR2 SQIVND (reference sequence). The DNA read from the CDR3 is TGTGCCAGTAGTCCCACAGGGGGCAATGAG. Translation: CASSPTGGNE. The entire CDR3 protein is CASSPTGGNEQFF.

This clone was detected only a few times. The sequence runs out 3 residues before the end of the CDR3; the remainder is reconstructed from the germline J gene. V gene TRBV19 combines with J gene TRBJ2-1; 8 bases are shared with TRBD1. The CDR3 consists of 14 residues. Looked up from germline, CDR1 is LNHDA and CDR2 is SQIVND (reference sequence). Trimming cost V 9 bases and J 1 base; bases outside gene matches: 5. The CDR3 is CASMGQDSYNEQFF. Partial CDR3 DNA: TGTGCCAGCATGGGACAGGATTCCTACAATGAG.

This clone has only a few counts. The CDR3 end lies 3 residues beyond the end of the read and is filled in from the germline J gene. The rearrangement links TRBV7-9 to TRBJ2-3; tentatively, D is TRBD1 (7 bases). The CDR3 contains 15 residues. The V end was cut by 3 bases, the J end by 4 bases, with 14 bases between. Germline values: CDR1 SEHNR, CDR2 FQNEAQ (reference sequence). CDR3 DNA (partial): TGTGCCAGCAGCTTTGGAGGGGGCGGAGCAGATACG. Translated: CASSFGGGGADT. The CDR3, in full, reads CASSFGGGGADTQYF. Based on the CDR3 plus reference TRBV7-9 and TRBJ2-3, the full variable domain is DTGVSQNPRHKITKRGQNVTFRCDPISEHNRLYWYRQTLGQGPEFLTYFQNEAQLEKSRLLSDRFSAERPKGSFSTLEIQRTEQGDSAMYLCASSFGGGGADTQYFGPGTRLTVL.

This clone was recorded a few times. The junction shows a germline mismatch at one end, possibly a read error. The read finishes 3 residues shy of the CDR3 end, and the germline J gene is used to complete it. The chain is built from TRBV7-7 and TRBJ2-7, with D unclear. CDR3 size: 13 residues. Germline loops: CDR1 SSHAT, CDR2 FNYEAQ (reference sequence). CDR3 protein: CASSPSPSYEQYF. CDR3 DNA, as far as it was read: TGTGCTAGCAGCCCTTCGCCTAGCTACGAG.

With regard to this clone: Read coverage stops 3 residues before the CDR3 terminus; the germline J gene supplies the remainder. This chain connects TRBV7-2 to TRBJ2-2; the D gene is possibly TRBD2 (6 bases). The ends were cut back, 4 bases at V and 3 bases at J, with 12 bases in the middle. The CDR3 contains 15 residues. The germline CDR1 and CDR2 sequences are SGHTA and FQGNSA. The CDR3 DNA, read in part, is TGTGCCAGCAGCTCAAGGCCTAGCGACACCGGGGAG. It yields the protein CASSSRPSDTGE. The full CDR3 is CASSSRPSDTGELFF.

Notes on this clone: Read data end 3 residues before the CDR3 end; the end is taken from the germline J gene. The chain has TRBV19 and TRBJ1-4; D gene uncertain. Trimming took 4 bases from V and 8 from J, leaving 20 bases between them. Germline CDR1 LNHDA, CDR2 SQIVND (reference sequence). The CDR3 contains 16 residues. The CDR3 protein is CASSNHRVQSGEKLFF. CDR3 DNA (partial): TGTGCCAGTAGTAACCATCGAGTACAAAGCGGGGAAAAA. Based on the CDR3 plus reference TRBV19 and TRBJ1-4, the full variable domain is DGGITQSPKYLFRKEGQNVTLSCEQNLNHDAMYWYRQDPGQGLRLIYYSQIVNDFQKGDIAEGYSVSREKKESFPLTVTSAQKNPTAFYLCASSNHRVQSGEKLFFGSGTQLSVL.

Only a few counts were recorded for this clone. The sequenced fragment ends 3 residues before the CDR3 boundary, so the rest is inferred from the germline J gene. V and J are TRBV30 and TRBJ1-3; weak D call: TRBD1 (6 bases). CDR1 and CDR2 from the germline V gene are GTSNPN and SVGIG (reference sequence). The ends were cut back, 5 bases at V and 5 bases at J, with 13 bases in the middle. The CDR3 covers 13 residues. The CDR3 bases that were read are TGTGCCTGGTGGCAGGGGATTCGAAACACC. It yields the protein CAWWQGIRNT. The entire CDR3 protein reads CAWWQGIRNTIYF.

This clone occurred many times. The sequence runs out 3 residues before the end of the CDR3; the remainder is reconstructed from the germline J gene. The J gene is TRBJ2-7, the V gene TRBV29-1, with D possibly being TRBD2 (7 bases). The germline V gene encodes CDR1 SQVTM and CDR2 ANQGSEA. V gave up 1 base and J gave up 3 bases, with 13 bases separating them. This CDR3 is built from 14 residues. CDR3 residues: CSVEAGGKNYEQYF. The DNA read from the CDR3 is TGCAGCGTTGAAGCGGGGGGCAAAAACTACGAG.

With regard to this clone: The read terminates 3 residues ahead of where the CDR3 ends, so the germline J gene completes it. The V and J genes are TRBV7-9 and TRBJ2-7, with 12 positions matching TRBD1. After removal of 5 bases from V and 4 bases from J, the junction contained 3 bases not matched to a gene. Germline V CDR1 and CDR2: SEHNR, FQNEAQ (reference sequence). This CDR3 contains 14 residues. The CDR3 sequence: CASSGGQGAYEQYF. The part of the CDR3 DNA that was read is TGTGCCAGCAGCGGGGGACAGGGGGCTTACGAG.

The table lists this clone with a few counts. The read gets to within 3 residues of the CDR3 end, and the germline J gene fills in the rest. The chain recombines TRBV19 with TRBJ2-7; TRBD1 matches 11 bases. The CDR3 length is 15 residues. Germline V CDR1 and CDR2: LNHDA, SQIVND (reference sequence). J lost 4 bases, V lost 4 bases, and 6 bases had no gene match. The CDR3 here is CASSRTGTGGYEQYF. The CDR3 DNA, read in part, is TGTGCCAGTAGTAGAACCGGGACAGGGGGGTACGAG.

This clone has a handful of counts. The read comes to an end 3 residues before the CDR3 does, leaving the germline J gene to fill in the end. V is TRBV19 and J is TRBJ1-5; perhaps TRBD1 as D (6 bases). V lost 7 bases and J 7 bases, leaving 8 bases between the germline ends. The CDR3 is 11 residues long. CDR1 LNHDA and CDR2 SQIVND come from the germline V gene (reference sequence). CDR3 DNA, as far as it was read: TGTGCCAGTATCCAGGGGCAGCCC. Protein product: CASIQGQP. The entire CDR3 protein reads CASIQGQPQHF.

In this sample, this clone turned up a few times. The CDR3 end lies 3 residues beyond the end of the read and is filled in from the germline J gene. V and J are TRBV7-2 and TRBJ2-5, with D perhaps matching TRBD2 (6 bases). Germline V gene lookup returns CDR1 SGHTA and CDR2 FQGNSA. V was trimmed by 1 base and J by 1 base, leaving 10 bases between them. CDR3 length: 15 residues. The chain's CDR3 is CASSLGWRGQETQYF. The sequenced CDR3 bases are TGTGCCAGCAGCTTAGGTTGGAGGGGCCAAGAGACC.

The part of the CDR3 DNA that was read is TGTGCCAGCTCACCACAAAGACAGGTGAGCTCCTACGAG. Translation: CASSPQRQVSSYE. The whole CDR3 sequence is CASSPQRQVSSYEQYF. The V call is TRBV18, the J call TRBJ2-7, with D perhaps TRBD1 (6 bases). The read gets to within 3 residues of the CDR3 end, and the germline J gene fills in the rest. Trimming removed 1 base at V and 0 bases at J, with 13 bases between. CDR1 and CDR2 (germline): KGHSH, LQKENI. The CDR3 runs 16 residues.

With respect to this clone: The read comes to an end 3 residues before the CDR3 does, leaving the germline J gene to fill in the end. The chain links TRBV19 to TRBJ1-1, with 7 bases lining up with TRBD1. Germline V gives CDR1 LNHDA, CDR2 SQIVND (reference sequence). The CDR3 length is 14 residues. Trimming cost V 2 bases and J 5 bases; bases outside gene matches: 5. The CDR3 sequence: CASSIKGARTEAFF. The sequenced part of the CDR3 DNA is TGTGCCAGTAGTATAAAGGGGGCGAGGACTGAA.

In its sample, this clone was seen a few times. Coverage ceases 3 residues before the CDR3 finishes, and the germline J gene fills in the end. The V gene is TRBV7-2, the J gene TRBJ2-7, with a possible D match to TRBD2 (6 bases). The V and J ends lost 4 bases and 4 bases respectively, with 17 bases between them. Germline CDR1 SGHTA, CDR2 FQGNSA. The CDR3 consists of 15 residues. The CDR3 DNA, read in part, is TGTGCCAGCAGCTCCCAGCGAGGAGGGGTGTACGAG. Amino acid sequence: CASSSQRGGVYE. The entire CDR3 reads CASSSQRGGVYEQYF.

Incomplete CDR3 DNA: TGTGCCAGTACCGTGACAGCCTTGAACACTGAA. Translating gives CASTVTALNTE. The whole CDR3 sequence reads CASTVTALNTEAFF. The chain is built from TRBV19 and TRBJ1-1, with D tentatively TRBD1 (5 bases). The DNA ends 3 residues before the CDR3 does, and the rest of the CDR3 is filled in from the germline J gene. The CDR3 has 14 residues. Germline V gene sequence: CDR1 LNHDA, CDR2 SQIVND (reference sequence). V gave up 7 bases and J gave up 0 bases, with 12 bases separating them.

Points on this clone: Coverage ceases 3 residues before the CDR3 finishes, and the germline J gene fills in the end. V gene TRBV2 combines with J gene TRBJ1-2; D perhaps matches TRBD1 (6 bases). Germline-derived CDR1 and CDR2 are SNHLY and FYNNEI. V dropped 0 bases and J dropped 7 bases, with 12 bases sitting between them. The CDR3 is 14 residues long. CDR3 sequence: CASSEARQARGYTF. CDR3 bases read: TGTGCCAGCAGTGAAGCAAGACAGGCCCGTGGC.

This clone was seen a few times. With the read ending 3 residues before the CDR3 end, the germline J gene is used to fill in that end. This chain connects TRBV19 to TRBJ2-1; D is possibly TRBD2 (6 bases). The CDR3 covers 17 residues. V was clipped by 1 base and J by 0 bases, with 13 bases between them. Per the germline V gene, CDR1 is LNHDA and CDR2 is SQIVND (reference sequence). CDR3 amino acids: CASSIGLALSSYNEQFF. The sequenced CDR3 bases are TGTGCCAGTAGTATAGGTCTAGCGTTGAGCTCCTACAATGAG. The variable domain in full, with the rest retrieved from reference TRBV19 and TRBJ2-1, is DGGITQSPKYLFRKEGQNVTLSCEQNLNHDAMYWYRQDPGQGLRLIYYSQIVNDFQKGDIAEGYSVSREKKESFPLTVTSAQKNPTAFYLCASSIGLALSSYNEQFFGPGTRLTVL.

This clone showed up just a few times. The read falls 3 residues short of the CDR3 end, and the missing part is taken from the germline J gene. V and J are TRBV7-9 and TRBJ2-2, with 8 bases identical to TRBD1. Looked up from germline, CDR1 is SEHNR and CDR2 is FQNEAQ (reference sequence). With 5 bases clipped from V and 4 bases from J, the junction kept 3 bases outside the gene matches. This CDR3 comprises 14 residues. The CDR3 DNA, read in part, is TGTGCCAGCAGCACGGACAGGGCCACCGGGGAG. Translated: CASSTDRATGE. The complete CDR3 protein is CASSTDRATGELFF. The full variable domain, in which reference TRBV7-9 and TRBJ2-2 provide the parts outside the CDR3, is DTGVSQNPRHKITKRGQNVTFRCDPISEHNRLYWYRQTLGQGPEFLTYFQNEAQLEKSRLLSDRFSAERPKGSFSTLEIQRTEQGDSAMYLCASSTDRATGELFFGEGSRLTVL.

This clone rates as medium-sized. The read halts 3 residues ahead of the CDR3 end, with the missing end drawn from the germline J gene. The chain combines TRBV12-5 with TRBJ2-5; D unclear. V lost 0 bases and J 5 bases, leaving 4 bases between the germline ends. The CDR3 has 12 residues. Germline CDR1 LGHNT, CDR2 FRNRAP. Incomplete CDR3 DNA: TGTGCTAGTGGTTTGGTAGGGGAGACC. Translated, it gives CASGLVGET. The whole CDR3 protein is CASGLVGETQYF.

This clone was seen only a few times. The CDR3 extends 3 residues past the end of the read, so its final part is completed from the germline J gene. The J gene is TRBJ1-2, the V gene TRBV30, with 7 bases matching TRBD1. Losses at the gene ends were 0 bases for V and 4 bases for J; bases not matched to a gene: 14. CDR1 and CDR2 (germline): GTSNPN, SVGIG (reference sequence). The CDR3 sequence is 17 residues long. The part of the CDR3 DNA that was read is TGTGCCTGGAGTGTTCCAGGGGGAGGGGGGAGACGCTATGGC. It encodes CAWSVPGGGGRRYG. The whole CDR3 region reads CAWSVPGGGGRRYGYTF. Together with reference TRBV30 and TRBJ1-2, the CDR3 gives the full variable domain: SQTIHQWPATLVQPVGSPLSLECTVEGTSNPNLYWYRQAAGRGLQLLFYSVGIGQISSEVPQNLSASRPQDRQFILSSKKLLLSDSGFYLCAWSVPGGGGRRYGYTFGSGTRLTVV.

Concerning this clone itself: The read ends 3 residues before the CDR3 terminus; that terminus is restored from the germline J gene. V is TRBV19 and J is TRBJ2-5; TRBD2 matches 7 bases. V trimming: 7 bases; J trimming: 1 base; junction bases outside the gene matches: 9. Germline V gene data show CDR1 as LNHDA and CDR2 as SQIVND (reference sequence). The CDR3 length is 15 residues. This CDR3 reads CASNFGGGFQETQYF. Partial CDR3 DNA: TGTGCCAGTAATTTTGGGGGGGGGTTCCAAGAGACC.

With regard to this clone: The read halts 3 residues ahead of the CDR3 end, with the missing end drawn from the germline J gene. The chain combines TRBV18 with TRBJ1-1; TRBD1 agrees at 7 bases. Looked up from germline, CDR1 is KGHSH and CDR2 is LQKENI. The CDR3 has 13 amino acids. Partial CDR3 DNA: TGTGCCAGCTCACTCGGACAGGTGGCGGAA. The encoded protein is CASSLGQVAE. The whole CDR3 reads CASSLGQVAEAFF.

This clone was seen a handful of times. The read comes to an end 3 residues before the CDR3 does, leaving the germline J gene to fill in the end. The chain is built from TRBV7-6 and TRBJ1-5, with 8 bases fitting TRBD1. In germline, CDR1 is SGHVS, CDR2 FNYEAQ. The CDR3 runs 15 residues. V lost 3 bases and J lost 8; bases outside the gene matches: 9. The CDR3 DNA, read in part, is TGTGCCAGCAGCTTGGCGGACAGGGCTAGGGAGCCC. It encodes CASSLADRAREP. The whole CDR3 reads CASSLADRAREPQHF.